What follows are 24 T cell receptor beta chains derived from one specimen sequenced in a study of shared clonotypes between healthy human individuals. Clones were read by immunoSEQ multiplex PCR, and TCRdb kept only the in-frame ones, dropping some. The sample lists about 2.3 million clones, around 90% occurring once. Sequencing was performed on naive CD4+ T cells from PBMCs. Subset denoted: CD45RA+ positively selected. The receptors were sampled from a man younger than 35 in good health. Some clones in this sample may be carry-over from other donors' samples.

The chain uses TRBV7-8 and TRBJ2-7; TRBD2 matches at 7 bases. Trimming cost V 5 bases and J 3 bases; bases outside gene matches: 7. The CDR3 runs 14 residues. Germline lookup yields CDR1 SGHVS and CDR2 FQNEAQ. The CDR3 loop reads CASSLRREHYEQYF. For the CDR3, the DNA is TGTGCCAGCAGCCTAAGGCGGGAGCACTACGAGCAGTACTTC.

The CDR3 DNA follows: TGTGCCAGCAGTTTTCAGAGGACTAGCACAGATACGCAGTATTTT. Translation: CASSFQRTSTDTQYF. The rearrangement joins TRBV28 to TRBJ2-3; possible D gene TRBD2, 5 bases. The ends were cut back, 3 bases at V and 0 bases at J, with 10 bases in the middle. Germline V gene lookup returns CDR1 MDHEN and CDR2 SYDVKM. CDR3 length equals 15 residues.

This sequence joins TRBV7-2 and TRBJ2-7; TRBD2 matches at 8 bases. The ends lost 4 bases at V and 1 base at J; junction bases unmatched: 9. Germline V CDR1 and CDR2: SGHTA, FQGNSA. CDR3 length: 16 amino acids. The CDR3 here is CASSSFSLADSYEQYF. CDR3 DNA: TGTGCCAGCAGCTCCTTTTCACTAGCGGATTCCTACGAGCAGTACTTC. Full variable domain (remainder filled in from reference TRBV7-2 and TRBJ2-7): GAGVSQSPSNKVTEKGKDVELRCDPISGHTALYWYRQSLGQGLEFLIYFQGNSAPDKSGLPSDRFSAERTGGSVSTLTIQRTQQEDSAVYLCASSSFSLADSYEQYFGPGTRLTVT.

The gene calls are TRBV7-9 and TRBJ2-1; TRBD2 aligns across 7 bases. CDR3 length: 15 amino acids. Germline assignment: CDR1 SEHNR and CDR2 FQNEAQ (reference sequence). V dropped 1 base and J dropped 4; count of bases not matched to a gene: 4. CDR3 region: CASSLGEAGYNEQFF. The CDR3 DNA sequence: TGTGCCAGCAGCTTAGGAGAAGCGGGGTACAATGAGCAGTTCTTC.

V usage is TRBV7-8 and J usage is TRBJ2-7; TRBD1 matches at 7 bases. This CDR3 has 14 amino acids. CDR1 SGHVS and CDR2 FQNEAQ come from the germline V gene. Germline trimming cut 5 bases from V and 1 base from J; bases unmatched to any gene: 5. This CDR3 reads CASSTRDSSYEQYF. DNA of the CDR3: TGTGCCAGCAGCACACGGGACAGTTCCTACGAGCAGTACTTC.

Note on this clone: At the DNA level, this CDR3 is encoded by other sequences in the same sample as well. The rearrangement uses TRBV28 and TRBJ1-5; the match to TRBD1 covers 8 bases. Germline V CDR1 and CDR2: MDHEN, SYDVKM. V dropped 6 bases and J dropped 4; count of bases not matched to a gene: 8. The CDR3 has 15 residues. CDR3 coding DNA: TGTGCCAGCAGACCCCGGGACAGGCGAAATCAGCCCCAGCATTTT. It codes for CASRPRDRRNQPQHF.

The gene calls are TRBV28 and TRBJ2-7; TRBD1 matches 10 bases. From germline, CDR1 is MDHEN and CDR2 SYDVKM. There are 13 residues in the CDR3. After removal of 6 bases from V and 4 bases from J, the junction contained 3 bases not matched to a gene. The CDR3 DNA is TGTGCCAGCAGCAAGGACAGGGGGTACGAGCAGTACTTC. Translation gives CASSKDRGYEQYF.

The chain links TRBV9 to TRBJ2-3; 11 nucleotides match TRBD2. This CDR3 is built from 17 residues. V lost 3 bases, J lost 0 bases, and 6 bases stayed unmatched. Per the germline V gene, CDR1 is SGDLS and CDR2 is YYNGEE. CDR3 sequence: CASSGGTSGISTDTQYF. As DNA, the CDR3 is TGTGCCAGCAGCGGGGGGACTAGCGGAATTAGCACAGATACGCAGTATTTT.

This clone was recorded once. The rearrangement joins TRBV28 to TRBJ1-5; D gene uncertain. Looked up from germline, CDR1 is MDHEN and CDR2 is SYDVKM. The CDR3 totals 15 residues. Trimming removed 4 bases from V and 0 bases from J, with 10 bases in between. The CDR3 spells CASSWRRDSNQPQHF. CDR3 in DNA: TGTGCCAGCAGTTGGCGACGGGATAGCAATCAGCCCCAGCATTTT.

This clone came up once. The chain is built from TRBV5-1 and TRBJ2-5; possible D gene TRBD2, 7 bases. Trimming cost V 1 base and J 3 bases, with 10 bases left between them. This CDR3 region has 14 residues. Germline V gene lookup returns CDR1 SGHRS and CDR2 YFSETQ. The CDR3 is CASSLRGAEETQYF. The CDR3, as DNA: TGCGCCAGCAGCTTGCGGGGGGCGGAAGAGACCCAGTACTTC.

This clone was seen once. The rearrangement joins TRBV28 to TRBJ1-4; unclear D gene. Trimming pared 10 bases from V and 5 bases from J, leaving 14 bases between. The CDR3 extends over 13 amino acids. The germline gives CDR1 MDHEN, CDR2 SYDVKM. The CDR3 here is CATGRVTNEKLFF. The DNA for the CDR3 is TGTGCCACGGGCCGGGTTACGAATGAAAAACTGTTTTTT.

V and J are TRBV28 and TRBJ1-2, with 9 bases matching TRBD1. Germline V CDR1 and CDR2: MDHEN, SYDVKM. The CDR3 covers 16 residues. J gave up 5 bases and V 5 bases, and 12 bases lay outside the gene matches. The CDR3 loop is CASSPHATGGTYGYTF. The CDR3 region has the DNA TGTGCCAGCAGTCCCCACGCGACAGGGGGGACATATGGCTACACCTTC.

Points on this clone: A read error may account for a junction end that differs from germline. The CDR3 region is CASSYTDKFVF. The CDR3 DNA sequence: TGTGCCAGCAGTTATACGGACAAGTTTGTATTC. The rearrangement links TRBV28 to TRBJ2-7; perhaps TRBD1 as D (5 bases). The CDR3 is 11 residues long. The germline gives CDR1 MDHEN, CDR2 SYDVKM.

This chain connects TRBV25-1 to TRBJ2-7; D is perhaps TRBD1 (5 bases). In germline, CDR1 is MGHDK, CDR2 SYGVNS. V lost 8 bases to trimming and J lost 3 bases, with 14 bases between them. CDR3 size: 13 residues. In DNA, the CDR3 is TGTGCCAGCTACTCTCCCAGGGACTACGAGCAGTACTTC. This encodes CASYSPRDYEQYF.

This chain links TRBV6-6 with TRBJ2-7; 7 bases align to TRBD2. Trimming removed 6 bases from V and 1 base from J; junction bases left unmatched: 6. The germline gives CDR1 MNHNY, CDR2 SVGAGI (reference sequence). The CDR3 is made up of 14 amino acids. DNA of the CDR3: TGTGCCAGCAGAGGGGCGGGAGATTCCTACGAGCAGTACTTC. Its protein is CASRGAGDSYEQYF.

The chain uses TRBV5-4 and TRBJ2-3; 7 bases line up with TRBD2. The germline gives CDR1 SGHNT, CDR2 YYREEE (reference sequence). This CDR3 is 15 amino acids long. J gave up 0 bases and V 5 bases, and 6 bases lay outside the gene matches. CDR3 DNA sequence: TGTGCCAGCAGACCTGCTAGCGGAAGCACAGATACGCAGTATTTT. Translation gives CASRPASGSTDTQYF.

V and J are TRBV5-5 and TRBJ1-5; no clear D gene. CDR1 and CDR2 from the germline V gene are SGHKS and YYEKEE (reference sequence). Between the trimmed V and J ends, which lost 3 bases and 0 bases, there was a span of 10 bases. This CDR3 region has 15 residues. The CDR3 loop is CASSWTGDSNQPQHF. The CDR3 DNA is TGTGCCAGCAGCTGGACGGGAGATAGCAATCAGCCCCAGCATTTT.

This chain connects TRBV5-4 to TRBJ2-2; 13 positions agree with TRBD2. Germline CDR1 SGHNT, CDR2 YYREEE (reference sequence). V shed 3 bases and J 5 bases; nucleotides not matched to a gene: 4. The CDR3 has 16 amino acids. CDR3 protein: CASSSGTSGKTGELFF. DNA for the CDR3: TGTGCCAGCAGCTCCGGGACTAGCGGGAAAACCGGGGAGCTGTTTTTT.

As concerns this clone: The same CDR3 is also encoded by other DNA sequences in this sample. The CDR3 DNA reads TGTGCCAGCAGCGTAGTTGGGGGAGAGACCCAGTACTTC. Its translation: CASSVVGGETQYF. The chain employs TRBV9 and TRBJ2-5, with D perhaps matching TRBD1 or TRBD2 (5 bases each). CDR1 is SGDLS and CDR2 is YYNGEE in the germline V gene. This CDR3 has 13 amino acids. V was clipped by 0 bases and J by 4 bases, with 7 bases between them.

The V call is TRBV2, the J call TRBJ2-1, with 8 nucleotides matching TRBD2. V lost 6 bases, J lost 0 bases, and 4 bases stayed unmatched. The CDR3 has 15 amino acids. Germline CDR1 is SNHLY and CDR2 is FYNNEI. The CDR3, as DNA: TGTGCCAGCAGGACTAGCGTGAGCTCCTACAATGAGCAGTTCTTC. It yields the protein CASRTSVSSYNEQFF.

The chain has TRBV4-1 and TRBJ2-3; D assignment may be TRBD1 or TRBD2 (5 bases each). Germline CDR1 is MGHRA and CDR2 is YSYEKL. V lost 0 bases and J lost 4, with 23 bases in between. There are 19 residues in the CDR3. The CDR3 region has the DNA TGCGCCAGCAGCCAAGATTGGGGCCCGTCTATCGGGGTGGCAGATACGCAGTATTTT. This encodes CASSQDWGPSIGVADTQYF.

As DNA, the CDR3 is TGTGTTTCGGGTAGAAGCAATCAGCCCCAGCATTTT. Protein sequence: CVSGRSNQPQHF. V is TRBV28 and J is TRBJ1-5; D is undetermined. Germline values: CDR1 MDHEN, CDR2 SYDVKM. The CDR3 extends over 12 amino acids.

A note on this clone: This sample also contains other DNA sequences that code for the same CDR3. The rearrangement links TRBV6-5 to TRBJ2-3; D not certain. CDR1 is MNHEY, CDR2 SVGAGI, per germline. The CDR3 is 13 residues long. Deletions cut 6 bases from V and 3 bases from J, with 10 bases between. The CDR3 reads CASSLTSTDTQYF. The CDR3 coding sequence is TGTGCCAGCAGCCTAACAAGTACAGATACGCAGTATTTT.

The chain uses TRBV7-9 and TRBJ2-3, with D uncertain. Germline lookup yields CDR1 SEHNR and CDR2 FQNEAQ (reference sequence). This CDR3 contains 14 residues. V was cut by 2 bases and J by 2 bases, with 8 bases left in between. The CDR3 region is CASSLRHPTDTQYF. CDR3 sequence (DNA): TGTGCCAGCAGCTTAAGGCACCCCACAGATACGCAGTATTTT.